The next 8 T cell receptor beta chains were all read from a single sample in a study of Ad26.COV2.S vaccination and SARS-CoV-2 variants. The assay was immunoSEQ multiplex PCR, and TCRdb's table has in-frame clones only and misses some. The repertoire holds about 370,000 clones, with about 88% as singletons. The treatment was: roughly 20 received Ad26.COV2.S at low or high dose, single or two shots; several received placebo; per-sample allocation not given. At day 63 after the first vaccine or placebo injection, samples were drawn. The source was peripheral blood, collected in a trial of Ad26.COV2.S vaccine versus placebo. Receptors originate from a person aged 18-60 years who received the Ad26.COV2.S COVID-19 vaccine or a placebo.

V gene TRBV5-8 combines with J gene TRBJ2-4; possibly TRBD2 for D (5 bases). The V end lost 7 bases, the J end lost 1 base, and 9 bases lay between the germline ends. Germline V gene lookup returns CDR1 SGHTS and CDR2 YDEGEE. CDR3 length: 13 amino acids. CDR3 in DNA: TGTGCCAGCGATAGAGGGGCCAAAAACATTCAGTACTTC. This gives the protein CASDRGAKNIQYF.

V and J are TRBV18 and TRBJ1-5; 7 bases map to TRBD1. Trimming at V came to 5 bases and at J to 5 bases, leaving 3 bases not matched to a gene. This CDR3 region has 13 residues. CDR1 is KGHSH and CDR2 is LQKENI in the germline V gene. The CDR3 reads CASSSDRDQPQHF. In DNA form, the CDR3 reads TGTGCCAGCTCATCAGACAGGGATCAGCCCCAGCATTTT.

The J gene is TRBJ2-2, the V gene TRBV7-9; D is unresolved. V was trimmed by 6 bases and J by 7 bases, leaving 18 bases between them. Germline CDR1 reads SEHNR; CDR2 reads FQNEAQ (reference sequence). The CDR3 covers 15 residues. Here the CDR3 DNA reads TGTGCCAGCAGTTCCGGCGCGAGTGAGGACGGGGAGCTGTTTTTT. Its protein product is CASSSGASEDGELFF.

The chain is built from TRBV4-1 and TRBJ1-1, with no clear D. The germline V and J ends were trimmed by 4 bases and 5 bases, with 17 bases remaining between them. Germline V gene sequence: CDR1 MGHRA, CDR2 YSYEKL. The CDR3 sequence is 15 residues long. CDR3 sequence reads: CASSPWGPGVTEAFF. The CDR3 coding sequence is TGCGCCAGCAGCCCCTGGGGTCCGGGAGTGACTGAAGCTTTCTTT.

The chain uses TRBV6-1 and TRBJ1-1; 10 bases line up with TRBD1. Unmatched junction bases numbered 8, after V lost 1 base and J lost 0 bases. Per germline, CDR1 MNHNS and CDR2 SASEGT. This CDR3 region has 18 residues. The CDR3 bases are TGTGCCAGCAGTGAAGTCCGCGGGACAGGGGAGGTGAACACTGAAGCTTTCTTT. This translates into CASSEVRGTGEVNTEAFF.

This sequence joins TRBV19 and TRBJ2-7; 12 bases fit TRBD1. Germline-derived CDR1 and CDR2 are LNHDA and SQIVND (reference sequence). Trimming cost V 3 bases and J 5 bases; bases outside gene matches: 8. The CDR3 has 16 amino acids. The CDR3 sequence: CASSMGGQGASHEQYF. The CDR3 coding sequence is TGTGCCAGTAGTATGGGGGGACAGGGGGCATCACACGAGCAGTACTTC.

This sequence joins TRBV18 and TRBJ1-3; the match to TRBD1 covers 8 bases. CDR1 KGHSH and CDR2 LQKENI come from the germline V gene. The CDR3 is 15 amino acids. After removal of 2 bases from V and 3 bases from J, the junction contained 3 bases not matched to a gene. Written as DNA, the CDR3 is TGTGCCAGCTCACCAGGCGGACAGGGTGGAAACACCATATATTTT. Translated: CASSPGGQGGNTIYF.

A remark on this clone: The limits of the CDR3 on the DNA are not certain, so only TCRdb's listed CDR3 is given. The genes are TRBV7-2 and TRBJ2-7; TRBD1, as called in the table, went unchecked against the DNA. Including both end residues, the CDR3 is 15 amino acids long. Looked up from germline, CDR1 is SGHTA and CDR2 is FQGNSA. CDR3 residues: CASSLFLVGPGTGSF.